The 27 T cell receptor beta chains given below trace back to one sample, sequenced in a study of blood T cell repertoires in COVID-19. Sequencing was performed with immunoSEQ multiplex PCR; in TCRdb, only in-frame clones are kept and a portion is missing. The repertoire holds some 280,000 clones, over 75% seen once, with under 15% in the top ten. Sequencing used peripheral blood. The receptors were gathered from an older woman with acute or convalescent COVID-19.

This clone was recorded only once. The genes are TRBV6-1 and TRBJ2-7, with 11 bases lining up with TRBD1. The CDR3 runs 14 residues. Germline V gene sequence: CDR1 MNHNS, CDR2 SASEGT. The V gene end was trimmed by 3 bases and the J gene end by 4 bases; junction bases not matched to a gene: 2. The chain's CDR3 is CASSEGTGGYEQYF. DNA for the CDR3: TGTGCCAGCAGTGAGGGGACAGGGGGGTACGAGCAGTACTTC.

For this clone: Other DNA sequences within the sample encode an identical CDR3. V is TRBV7-2 and J is TRBJ2-5, with TRBD2 as a possible D gene (5 bases). Trimming shortened V by 1 base and J by 2 bases, and 8 bases separated the two germline ends. CDR1 and CDR2 from the germline V gene are SGHTA and FQGNSA. The CDR3 sequence is 14 residues long. CDR3 amino acids: CASSLVPGQETQYF. The CDR3 region has the DNA TGTGCCAGCAGCTTAGTTCCGGGGCAAGAGACCCAGTACTTC.

This chain joins TRBV27 and TRBJ1-1, with D unclear. Germline CDR1 MNHEY, CDR2 SMNVEV (reference sequence). V lost 5 bases and J lost 1, with 11 bases in between. CDR3 size: 14 residues. CDR3 in amino acids: CASSPSRWNTEAFF. CDR3 DNA: TGTGCCAGCAGTCCAAGCCGTTGGAACACTGAAGCTTTCTTT.

CDR3 sequence reads: CASSLGHYGYTF. The CDR3 region has the DNA TGTGCCAGCAGCTTAGGACATTATGGCTACACCTTC. The V call is TRBV5-4, the J call TRBJ1-2; weak D call: TRBD1 (5 bases). This CDR3 is 12 amino acids long. Trimming cost V 2 bases and J 5 bases, with 7 bases left between them. The V gene's germline CDR1 is SGHNT and CDR2 YYREEE (reference sequence).

This sequence joins TRBV20-1 and TRBJ1-2; possible D gene TRBD1, 5 bases. Per the germline V gene, CDR1 is DFQATT and CDR2 is SNEGSKA (reference sequence). The V and J ends lost 3 bases and 4 bases respectively, with 12 bases between them. This CDR3 contains 13 residues. The CDR3 loop reads CSASPGILYGYTF. For the CDR3, the DNA is TGCAGTGCTAGTCCAGGGATCCTCTATGGCTACACCTTC.

This CDR3 reads CASSPSGRVSGEQFF. The CDR3 DNA follows: TGTGCCAGCAGCCCCAGCGGGAGGGTTAGTGGTGAGCAGTTCTTC. V usage is TRBV7-2 and J usage is TRBJ2-1; 10 nucleotides agree with TRBD2. V dropped 5 bases and J dropped 9; count of bases not matched to a gene: 10. This CDR3 comprises 15 residues. Germline V lookup: CDR1 SGHTA, CDR2 FQGNSA. Full variable domain (remainder filled in from reference TRBV7-2 and TRBJ2-1): GAGVSQSPSNKVTEKGKDVELRCDPISGHTALYWYRQSLGQGLEFLIYFQGNSAPDKSGLPSDRFSAERTGGSVSTLTIQRTQQEDSAVYLCASSPSGRVSGEQFFGPGTRLTVL.

This rearrangement joins TRBV5-1 to TRBJ1-2; 8 bases agree with TRBD1. This CDR3 comprises 14 residues. V lost 0 bases and J lost 8; bases outside the gene matches: 6. Germline V gives CDR1 SGHRS, CDR2 YFSETQ. CDR3 sequence: CASSLGQGYEGYTF. The DNA for the CDR3 is TGCGCCAGCAGCTTGGGACAGGGGTACGAAGGCTACACCTTC. The full variable domain, rest sourced from reference TRBV5-1 and TRBJ1-2, is KAGVTQTPRYLIKTRGQQVTLSCSPISGHRSVSWYQQTPGQGLQFLFEYFSETQRNKGNFPGRFSGRQFSNSRSEMNVSTLELGDSALYLCASSLGQGYEGYTFGSGTRLTVV.

The rearrangement joins TRBV5-1 to TRBJ2-1; maybe TRBD1 (5 bases). Germline CDR1 reads SGHRS; CDR2 reads YFSETQ. This CDR3 region has 15 residues. V lost 0 bases, J lost 2 bases, and 9 bases lay in between. Written as DNA, the CDR3 is TGCGCCAGCAGCTTGGCACAGGCCCCCTACAATGAGCAGTTCTTC. This translates into CASSLAQAPYNEQFF.

The chain has TRBV6-1 and TRBJ1-2, with TRBD1 matching 8 bases. Trimming cost V 2 bases and J 6 bases; bases outside gene matches: 2. CDR3 length: 13 amino acids. CDR1 is MNHNS and CDR2 is SASEGT in the germline V gene. CDR3 nucleotides: TGTGCCAGCAGTGAACGGACAGGGAATGGCTACACCTTC. It codes for CASSERTGNGYTF.

The genes are TRBV28 and TRBJ1-6; D gene unclear. The CDR3 sequence is 14 residues long. V lost 7 bases, J lost 8 bases, and 15 bases lay in between. Germline V lookup: CDR1 MDHEN, CDR2 SYDVKM. CDR3 protein: CASNSGVRYSPLHF. In nucleotides, the CDR3 is TGTGCCAGCAACTCCGGGGTCCGATATTCACCCCTCCACTTT.

This sequence joins TRBV29-1 and TRBJ2-2, with 7 bases aligning to TRBD2. The CDR3 runs to 13 residues. After removal of 6 bases from V and 8 bases from J, the junction contained 9 bases not matched to a gene. Germline values: CDR1 SQVTM, CDR2 ANQGSEA. This CDR3 is CSVSGISRGELFF. The CDR3, as DNA: TGCAGCGTCAGCGGGATTTCGAGAGGGGAGCTGTTTTTT.

J is TRBJ2-1 and V is TRBV6-5; TRBD2 aligns across 8 bases. The CDR3 runs 15 residues. CDR1 is MNHEY, CDR2 SVGAGI, per germline. Trimming removed 6 bases from V and 10 bases from J; junction bases left unmatched: 14. Here the CDR3 reads CASRAGTRLFGEQFF. The CDR3 bases are TGTGCCAGCAGGGCCGGGACTAGGTTATTCGGCGAGCAGTTCTTC.

The J gene is TRBJ1-1, the V gene TRBV5-1, with 7 nucleotides matching TRBD1. The junction had 4 bases not matched to a gene; V was cut back by 7 bases and J by 4 bases. Per the germline V gene, CDR1 is SGHRS and CDR2 is YFSETQ. CDR3 size: 12 residues. CDR3: CASGRTGTEAFF. CDR3 nucleotide sequence: TGCGCCAGCGGGCGGACAGGCACTGAAGCTTTCTTT.

The V gene is TRBV4-1, the J gene TRBJ2-3, with 8 nucleotides matching TRBD2. This CDR3 spans 15 amino acids. After removal of 4 bases from V and 2 bases from J, the junction contained 5 bases not matched to a gene. Germline V gives CDR1 MGHRA, CDR2 YSYEKL. CDR3 nucleotides: TGCGCCAGCAGCCTGACAGCGGGAGACACAGATACGCAGTATTTT. Translated, it gives CASSLTAGDTDTQYF.

This chain's CDR3 is CASSQLGGNQPQHF. The CDR3 DNA is TGTGCCAGCAGCCAACTGGGAGGCAATCAGCCCCAGCATTTT. This chain joins TRBV3-1 (or the pseudogene TRBV3-2) and TRBJ1-5, with no clear D. Germline values: CDR1 LGHDT, CDR2 YNNKEL (reference sequence). V lost 2 bases and J 2 bases, leaving 7 bases between the germline ends. There are 14 residues in the CDR3.

The V call is TRBV27, the J call TRBJ1-1; tentatively, D is TRBD1 (6 bases). CDR1 MNHEY and CDR2 SMNVEV come from the germline V gene (reference sequence). The CDR3 has 13 residues. V lost 9 bases and J 1 base, leaving 12 bases between the germline ends. The CDR3 region is CASRGQPNTEAFF. CDR3 sequence (DNA): TGTGCCAGTCGCGGACAGCCGAACACTGAAGCTTTCTTT.

The chain links TRBV28 to TRBJ2-5; possibly TRBD1 for D (5 bases). The CDR3 has 14 amino acids. In germline, CDR1 is MDHEN, CDR2 SYDVKM. V dropped 6 bases and J dropped 2 bases, with 13 bases sitting between them. The CDR3 is CASSRGAVQETQYF. The CDR3 DNA sequence: TGTGCCAGCAGCCGTGGGGCGGTGCAAGAGACCCAGTACTTC.

This clone has only a few counts. CDR3 DNA sequence: TGTGCCAGCAGTGAAGGGTCCCAGAAGCAGTTCTTC. Protein product: CASSEGSQKQFF. The V gene is TRBV6-1, the J gene TRBJ2-1; D is ambiguous. Germline loops: CDR1 MNHNS, CDR2 SASEGT. This CDR3 contains 12 residues. The V end lost 1 base, the J end lost 11 bases, and 9 bases lay between the germline ends.

With regard to this clone: Other DNA variants within this sample encode the same CDR3. J is TRBJ1-5 and V is TRBV12-3 or TRBV12-4; D is perhaps TRBD1 (5 bases). V lost 6 bases, J lost 4 bases, and 10 bases lay in between. The CDR3 has 13 residues. The CDR3 nucleotides read TGTGCCAGCAGCCTAGACAGAAATCAGCCCCAGCATTTT. As protein: CASSLDRNQPQHF.

A few counts support this clone. This chain uses TRBV13 with TRBJ1-5, with 7 bases fitting TRBD1. The CDR3 spans 13 residues. V was clipped by 4 bases and J by 5 bases; unmatched bases: 2. Germline values: CDR1 PRHDT, CDR2 FYEKMQ (reference sequence). The CDR3 bases are TGTGCCAGCAGCTCAGGACAGGATCAGCCCCAGCATTTT. Protein sequence: CASSSGQDQPQHF.

This clone was seen a few times. V and J are TRBV2 and TRBJ1-2; 7 nucleotides align to TRBD1. Germline CDR1 is SNHLY and CDR2 is FYNNEI. V lost 7 bases to trimming and J lost 4 bases; unmatched junction nucleotides: 3. CDR3 size: 12 residues. CDR3 region: CASNRQGYGYTF. CDR3 DNA: TGTGCCAGCAACAGACAGGGCTATGGCTACACCTTC.

In its sample, this clone was seen once. The rearrangement joins TRBV6-2 or TRBV6-3 to TRBJ1-2, with D perhaps matching TRBD1 (5 bases). Trimming cost V 2 bases and J 0 bases, with 10 bases left between them. The CDR3 covers 15 residues. CDR1 MNHEY and CDR2 SVGEGT come from the germline V gene. The CDR3 here is CASSYPETANYGYTF. The CDR3 nucleotides are TGTGCCAGCAGTTACCCAGAGACAGCTAACTATGGCTACACCTTC.

The chain links TRBV19 to TRBJ1-5, with 8 positions matching TRBD1. This CDR3 has 15 amino acids. The germline V gene has CDR1 LNHDA and CDR2 SQIVND (reference sequence). With 4 bases clipped from V and 6 bases from J, the junction kept 8 bases outside the gene matches. CDR3: CASSTMDRELQPQHF. The CDR3 DNA reads as TGTGCCAGTAGTACTATGGACAGGGAACTTCAGCCCCAGCATTTT.

As concerns this clone: Other DNA variants within this sample encode the same CDR3. The rearrangement uses TRBV23-1 and TRBJ2-7; TRBD2 aligns across 11 bases. TRBV23-1 has ORF status, its function being uncertain. The CDR3 totals 18 residues. The V gene end was trimmed by 7 bases and the J gene end by 6 bases; junction bases not matched to a gene: 20. The CDR3 region is CASTEGVLAGGPWFEQYF. The CDR3, as DNA: TGCGCCAGCACCGAAGGGGTGCTAGCGGGAGGACCATGGTTCGAGCAGTACTTC.

In nucleotides, the CDR3 is TGTGCCATCAGTGATTACCGGGACAGCAACTATGGCTACACCTTC. Its translation is CAISDYRDSNYGYTF. This sequence joins TRBV10-3 and TRBJ1-2; TRBD1 agrees at 7 bases. The V gene end was trimmed by 3 bases and the J gene end by 2 bases; junction bases not matched to a gene: 6. This CDR3 has 15 amino acids. Germline V gene data show CDR1 as ENHRY and CDR2 as SYGVKD.

This clone was found once. The chain has TRBV7-2 and TRBJ2-7, with TRBD2 as a possible D gene (6 bases). V was cut by 2 bases and J by 0 bases, with 11 bases left in between. The CDR3 has 15 residues. CDR1 SGHTA and CDR2 FQGNSA come from the germline V gene. CDR3 loop: CASSLFRGSSYEQYF. CDR3 coding DNA: TGTGCCAGCAGCTTATTCCGGGGGAGCTCCTACGAGCAGTACTTC.

This clone showed up just a few times. The chain joins TRBV2 to TRBJ1-1; D is unresolved. Trimming took 5 bases from V and 0 from J, leaving 4 bases between them. This CDR3 spans 12 amino acids. CDR1 SNHLY and CDR2 FYNNEI come from the germline V gene. For the CDR3, the DNA is TGTGCCAGCAGTCCCATGAACACTGAAGCTTTCTTT. Translated, it gives CASSPMNTEAFF.